Listed here is a single TCR beta chain. The antigen is unknown. The data originate from a study of cytomegalovirus exposure and HLA in healthy donors. General observations from the study: Using a false discovery rate of 0.05, a later analysis showed that 15,000 to 20,000 TCR beta sequences were associated with HLA alleles. CMV serostatus was the sole immune exposure data available. According to an earlier analysis, most TCR beta V segments yielded productive rearrangements about 90% or about 30% of the time.

Healthy bone marrow donors made up the donors. PCR employed 60 Vbeta and 13 Jbeta primers. Data came from immunoSEQ multiplex PCR; TCRdb stores just in-frame clones and leaves some out. The sample consists of under 100,000 clones, roughly 80% of them appearing once. Sequencing was done on a sample of PBMCs. The receptor comes from a human donor in good health.

The CDR3 DNA is TGCGCCAGCAGCAAAGGGGCGGCAGCGGACACTGAAGCTTTCTTT. This codes for CASSKGAAADTEAFF. The V gene is TRBV4-3, the J gene TRBJ1-1, with a weak D call TRBD1 (5 bases). The CDR3 sequence is 15 residues long. V lost 5 bases and J lost 3, with 16 bases in between. Germline V gene lookup returns CDR1 LGHNA and CDR2 YSLEER.